Below, 32 T cell receptor beta chains from the same sample are listed, as sequenced in a study of T cells in Graves' hyperthyroidism and ophthalmopathy. RNA transcripts were the template for amplifying TCR beta CDR3 regions. The study used the HTBI primer set for a first-round RT-PCR of the TCR CDR3. TCRdb used MiXCR to reprocess the multiplex PCR reads, holding one entry per CDR3 protein. Here the sample spans about 580,000 distinct CDR3 sequences, 14% being singletons. Specimen: blood. The source of these receptors is a woman between 25 and 40 years old with Graves' hyperthyroidism that later progressed to Graves' ophthalmopathy.

The rearrangement uses TRBV5-1 and TRBJ1-6, with D maybe TRBD1 (6 bases). The CDR3 loop spans 14 amino acids. CDR1 is SGHRS, CDR2 YFSETQ, per germline. V gave up 3 bases and J gave up 14 bases, with 18 bases separating them. The CDR3 coding sequence is TGCGCCAGCAGCTCGGGGGGGCCGGGTGAAGCCCTCCACTTT. Its translation: CASSSGGPGEALHF.

The chain's CDR3 is CASSQDSRAEGHYNEQFF. The CDR3 nucleotides read TGCGCCAGCAGCCAAGACTCTAGGGCGGAGGGCCATTACAATGAGCAGTTCTTC. V and J are TRBV4-1 and TRBJ2-1, with D possibly matching TRBD2 (6 bases). The CDR3 covers 18 residues. Deletions cut 0 bases from V and 4 bases from J, with 19 bases between. The V gene's germline CDR1 is MGHRA and CDR2 YSYEKL.

V is TRBV5-4 and J is TRBJ2-3; D gene ambiguous. Trimming cost V 4 bases and J 6 bases, with 9 bases left between them. CDR1 is SGHNT, CDR2 YYREEE, per germline (reference sequence). CDR3 length: 12 residues. As DNA, the CDR3 is TGTGCCAGCAGCCACAACACGGATACGCAGTATTTT. It codes for CASSHNTDTQYF.

The genes are TRBV20-1 and TRBJ2-1; 12 bases match TRBD2. Germline CDR1 DFQATT, CDR2 SNEGSKA (reference sequence). J was trimmed by 3 bases and V by 1 base; bases with no gene match: 7. CDR3 length equals 17 residues. The CDR3 nucleotides are TGCAGTGCTAGAGCCCCTAGGACTAGCGGGGTCTACAATGAGCAGTTCTTC. Protein product: CSARAPRTSGVYNEQFF.

This chain links TRBV30 with TRBJ1-1, with 8 bases lining up with TRBD1. V dropped 7 bases and J dropped 4; count of bases not matched to a gene: 11. The CDR3 covers 14 residues. Germline V gene sequence: CDR1 GTSNPN, CDR2 SVGIG (reference sequence). The DNA for the CDR3 is TGTGCCTTACCTCAGGGGGCCGGGAGCACTGAAGCTTTCTTT. It translates to CALPQGAGSTEAFF.

This clonotype was recorded many times. This chain uses TRBV28 with TRBJ2-1; 14 nucleotides match TRBD2. The V and J ends lost 5 bases and 1 base, in that order; junction bases with no gene match: 7. Germline V CDR1 and CDR2: MDHEN, SYDVKM. CDR3 length equals 18 residues. CDR3 sequence (DNA): TGTGCCAGCAGTACCCCCGGGACTAGCGGGAGTTCCTACAATGAGCAGTTCTTC. Its protein is CASSTPGTSGSSYNEQFF.

This rearrangement joins TRBV7-9 to TRBJ2-7, with a weak D call TRBD1 (6 bases). V dropped 0 bases and J dropped 3 bases, with 12 bases sitting between them. Germline CDR1 is SEHNR and CDR2 is FQNEAQ (reference sequence). This CDR3 has 15 residues. DNA for the CDR3: TGTGCCAGCAGCTTAGCCGGTGCAGGGGACTACGAGCAGTACTTC. The encoded protein is CASSLAGAGDYEQYF.

The sample holds many counts of this clonotype. CDR3 in DNA: TGTGCCAGCAGCCAAGTGGGGCAAAATCAGCCCCAGCATTTT. It yields the protein CASSQVGQNQPQHF. This chain uses TRBV4-2 with TRBJ1-5, with D tentatively TRBD1 (5 bases). The length of the CDR3 is 14 residues. V was clipped by 1 base and J by 4 bases, with 8 bases between them. Germline-derived CDR1 and CDR2 are LGHNA and YNFKEQ.

In its sample, this clonotype was seen many times. The gene calls are TRBV4-1 and TRBJ2-5; D is unresolved. This CDR3 region has 14 residues. Germline values: CDR1 MGHRA, CDR2 YSYEKL. V lost 1 base to trimming and J lost 5 bases, with 11 bases between them. CDR3 residues: CASSQVSLRETQYF. The CDR3 DNA is TGCGCCAGCAGCCAAGTTTCGCTACGGGAGACCCAGTACTTC.

This clonotype was seen at least ten times. This sequence joins TRBV6-1 and TRBJ2-2; TRBD1 is a possible D gene (6 bases). From germline, CDR1 is MNHNS and CDR2 SASEGT. The CDR3 runs 15 residues. Trimming took 8 bases from V and 2 from J, leaving 15 bases between them. The CDR3 DNA is TGTGCCAGCTCGTCCGGACAGTCCAACACCGGGGAGCTGTTTTTT. Encoded protein: CASSSGQSNTGELFF.

Concerning this clonotype: A much larger clone sits a single nucleotide away, making a read error possible. V is TRBV5-5 and J is TRBJ1-1, with TRBD1 matching 7 bases. Germline CDR1 reads SGHKS; CDR2 reads YYEKEE (reference sequence). Trimming cost V 0 bases and J 2 bases; bases outside gene matches: 7. The CDR3 contains 16 residues. CDR3 loop: CASSLGAGQSNTEAFF. The CDR3 DNA sequence: TGTGCCAGCAGCTTGGGCGCGGGACAGAGCAACACTGAAGCTTTCTTT.

This clonotype was seen ten or more times. This chain uses TRBV4-3 with TRBJ2-5; TRBD1 agrees at 11 bases. Trimming removed 0 bases from V and 6 bases from J; junction bases left unmatched: 3. Germline CDR1 is LGHNA and CDR2 is YSLEER. The CDR3 sequence is 15 residues long. In nucleotides, the CDR3 is TGCGCCAGCAGCCAAGATCGGGACAGGGGGAAGACCCAGTACTTC. Protein product: CASSQDRDRGKTQYF.

Ten or more counts support this clonotype. The chain combines TRBV19 with TRBJ2-2; tentatively, D is TRBD1 or TRBD2 (5 bases each). The CDR3 length is 13 residues. V was pared by 4 bases and J by 4 bases, with 7 bases between. Germline V gene sequence: CDR1 LNHDA, CDR2 SQIVND (reference sequence). The CDR3 sequence is CASSTGATGELFF. The CDR3 DNA follows: TGTGCCAGTAGTACCGGGGCCACCGGGGAGCTGTTTTTT.

The table lists this clonotype with many counts. The genes are TRBV11-3 and TRBJ1-4, with 9 bases fitting TRBD1. The V segment lost 2 bases and the J segment 8 bases; nucleotides outside the gene matches: 18. Germline V gene data show CDR1 as SGHNT and CDR2 as YENEEA. The CDR3 has 19 amino acids. Here the CDR3 reads CASSLWDSAGQGSEEKLFF. The CDR3 DNA is TGTGCCAGCAGCTTATGGGACTCAGCCGGACAGGGGTCGGAAGAAAAACTGTTTTTT.

This clonotype was detected ten times or more. This sequence joins TRBV6-1 and TRBJ2-1; 9 positions match TRBD1. J lost 7 bases, V lost 6 bases, and 4 bases had no gene match. This CDR3 contains 13 residues. The germline CDR1 and CDR2 sequences are MNHNS and SASEGT. The CDR3 loop reads CASRTGGGNEQFF. The CDR3 DNA sequence: TGTGCCAGCAGGACAGGGGGTGGGAATGAGCAGTTCTTC.

This clonotype was counted at least ten times. The V call is TRBV28, the J call TRBJ2-5, with D unclear. V was cut by 2 bases and J by 2 bases, with 6 bases left in between. The CDR3 runs 13 residues. In germline, CDR1 is MDHEN, CDR2 SYDVKM. The CDR3 sequence is CASSLIQQETQYF. CDR3 bases: TGTGCCAGCAGTTTAATCCAGCAAGAGACCCAGTACTTC.

The J gene is TRBJ2-1, the V gene TRBV3-1, with TRBD2 identical over 15 bases. V lost 0 bases and J lost 7; bases outside the gene matches: 10. The CDR3 length is 19 residues. Per germline, CDR1 LGHDT and CDR2 YNNKEL (reference sequence). The CDR3 loop is CASSQDRRTSGRAANEQFF. In DNA, the CDR3 is TGTGCCAGCAGCCAAGATCGCCGGACTAGCGGGAGGGCGGCTAATGAGCAGTTCTTC.

This clonotype has a handful of counts. V usage is TRBV27 and J usage is TRBJ2-1, with D hard to call. V lost 7 bases, J lost 10 bases, and 11 bases lay in between. The CDR3 sequence is 11 residues long. Per the germline V gene, CDR1 is MNHEY and CDR2 is SMNVEV (reference sequence). The CDR3 DNA reads as TGTGCCAGCAACAGCGCCCGGGAGCAGTTCTTC. Its translation is CASNSAREQFF.

The chain is built from TRBV6-1 and TRBJ2-2, with D possibly being TRBD2 (5 bases). The CDR3 runs 13 residues. V shed 5 bases and J shed 4 bases, with 8 bases lying between them. CDR1 and CDR2 from the germline V gene are MNHNS and SASEGT. The CDR3 loop is CASSSGITGELFF. CDR3 sequence (DNA): TGTGCCAGCAGTAGCGGAATCACCGGGGAGCTGTTTTTT.

For this clonotype: A read error is possible here, since a much larger clone lies one base away. V gene TRBV27 combines with J gene TRBJ2-1, with 12 positions matching TRBD2. There are 18 residues in the CDR3. Germline-derived CDR1 and CDR2 are MNHEY and SMNVEV (reference sequence). With 4 bases clipped from V and 6 bases from J, the junction kept 13 bases outside the gene matches. The CDR3, as DNA: TGTGCCAGCAGTTCACCTCTAGCGGGAGGGCCCCCTAGCAATGAGCAGTTCTTC. This encodes CASSSPLAGGPPSNEQFF.

This clonotype was observed many times. The V call is TRBV12-3 or TRBV12-4, the J call TRBJ1-4; D is ambiguous. CDR3 size: 14 residues. V lost 5 bases, J lost 0 bases, and 7 bases lay in between. The CDR3 spells CASSPDATNEKLFF. For the CDR3, the DNA is TGTGCCAGCAGTCCGGATGCAACTAATGAAAAACTGTTTTTT.

The chain is built from TRBV12-5 and TRBJ2-3, with D uncertain. Looked up from germline, CDR1 is LGHNT and CDR2 is FRNRAP. The CDR3 extends over 11 amino acids. Trimming took 6 bases from V and 6 from J, leaving 7 bases between them. The CDR3 DNA sequence: TGTGCTAGTGGGGACGGCGATACGCAGTATTTT. Amino acid sequence: CASGDGDTQYF.

This clonotype was counted many times. The chain uses TRBV5-1 and TRBJ2-7; D may correspond to TRBD1 or TRBD2 (6 bases each). The CDR3 is made up of 14 amino acids. Trimming left V 4 bases short and J 4 bases short, with 15 bases between. The germline gives CDR1 SGHRS, CDR2 YFSETQ. CDR3 in amino acids: CASSPAGTIYEQYF. CDR3 DNA sequence: TGCGCCAGCAGCCCGGCGGGGACAATTTACGAGCAGTACTTC.

Here the CDR3 reads CASSQPSQETQYF. In DNA, the CDR3 is TGCGCCAGCAGCCAACCCAGTCAAGAGACCCAGTACTTC. This chain connects TRBV4-1 to TRBJ2-5, with D hard to call. Deletions cut 2 bases from V and 2 bases from J, with 6 bases between. CDR1 is MGHRA and CDR2 is YSYEKL in the germline V gene. This CDR3 contains 13 residues.

This clonotype appeared many times. The chain recombines TRBV10-3 with TRBJ1-1, with D uncertain. The ends were cut back, 0 bases at V and 3 bases at J, with 11 bases in the middle. Germline values: CDR1 ENHRY, CDR2 SYGVKD. The CDR3 runs 15 residues. The CDR3 coding sequence is TGTGCCATCAGTGAGTCGGGGAGATGGGACACTGAAGCTTTCTTT. Encoded protein: CAISESGRWDTEAFF.

The sample holds one count of this clonotype. Being one base from a much bigger clone, this may be a read error. The chain has TRBV20-1 and TRBJ1-1; D uncertain. Germline V lookup: CDR1 DFQATT, CDR2 SNEGSKA (reference sequence). The CDR3 sequence is 14 residues long. The CDR3 reads CSARGPPKGMDSSF. In DNA, the CDR3 is TGCAGTGCTAGAGGGCCCCCCAAGGGTATGGACTCTTCCTTT.

At least ten counts were recorded for this clonotype. The V and J genes are TRBV2 and TRBJ2-3; D call uncertain. The germline V gene encodes CDR1 SNHLY and CDR2 FYNNEI. This CDR3 has 11 residues. V dropped 7 bases and J dropped 4 bases, with 6 bases sitting between them. The CDR3 DNA sequence: TGTGCCAGCACCCCCGCAGATACGCAGTATTTT. Encoded protein: CASTPADTQYF.

V usage is TRBV30 and J usage is TRBJ1-4; D might be TRBD1 (5 bases). The length of the CDR3 is 15 residues. Germline-derived CDR1 and CDR2 are GTSNPN and SVGIG (reference sequence). Deletions cut 3 bases from V and 0 bases from J, with 11 bases between. The CDR3 region has the DNA TGTGCCTGGAGGCGGGACGTCTCAACTAATGAAAAACTGTTTTTT. The encoded protein is CAWRRDVSTNEKLFF.

This clonotype was detected ten times or more. The chain employs TRBV20-1 and TRBJ2-1, with 7 nucleotides matching TRBD2. V was pared by 3 bases and J by 0 bases, with 5 bases of the junction left unmatched. The CDR3 sequence is 15 residues long. Germline loops: CDR1 DFQATT, CDR2 SNEGSKA (reference sequence). The CDR3 DNA sequence: TGCAGTGCTAGGCGGGGGACCAGCTCCTACAATGAGCAGTTCTTC. It encodes CSARRGTSSYNEQFF.

This clonotype was observed a few times. No conserved phenylalanine or tryptophan is present at the end of the CDR3, so a read error is the likely explanation. This sequence joins TRBV11-2 and TRBJ2-3; TRBD2 aligns across 10 bases. The CDR3 is 16 residues long. The V gene end was trimmed by 1 base and the J gene end by 5 bases; junction bases not matched to a gene: 6. The germline V gene encodes CDR1 SGHAT and CDR2 FQNNGV. The CDR3 DNA follows: TGTGCCAGCAGCTTAGTGAGAGCGGGAGGGGGAGATACGCAGTATCTT. Its protein product is CASSLVRAGGGDTQYL.

This clonotype has only a few counts. This may stem from a read error, because a much larger clone lies one nucleotide away. Here the CDR3 omits its conserved ending phenylalanine or tryptophan, so a read error is the likely source. V is TRBV19 and J is TRBJ2-1; D tentatively fits TRBD1 or TRBD2 (5 bases each). Trimming shortened V by 5 bases and J by 7 bases, and 18 bases separated the two germline ends. Germline CDR1 LNHDA, CDR2 SQIVND (reference sequence). The CDR3 spans 15 residues. CDR3 DNA: TGTGCCAGTAGTCCCGGGACCCAGGTTGGGAATGAGCAGTTCTCC. It specifies CASSPGTQVGNEQFS.

To note about this clonotype: The CDR3 ends on some other residue instead of the conserved phenylalanine or tryptophan, so this is likely a read error. This chain uses TRBV10-3 with TRBJ2-7, with 8 bases identical to TRBD1. V gave up 7 bases and J gave up 4 bases; unmatched junction bases: 12. Germline V lookup: CDR1 ENHRY, CDR2 SYGVKD. The CDR3 extends over 15 amino acids. CDR3 in DNA: TGTGCCATCAACCCGACAGGGGCAGAGGGGTACGAGCAGTACCTC. Translation: CAINPTGAEGYEQYL.